The next 26 T cell receptor beta chains were all read from a single sample in a study of shared clonotypes between healthy human individuals. Here immunoSEQ multiplex PCR was the method, and the copy in TCRdb shows in-frame clones only, minus some. Of around 2,000,000 clones listed, just under 95% are singletons. Only CD45RO-negative cells positively selected for CCR7 counted as naive CD8 cells, so terminally differentiated effector memory CD45RA+ cells were excluded. The sample was naive CD8+ T cells sorted from blood. These receptors were collected from a man in his late teens or twenties in good health.

The chain employs TRBV6-6 and TRBJ1-5; a weak D match, TRBD1 (5 bases). The CDR3 is 14 amino acids. V gave up 0 bases and J gave up 8 bases, with 11 bases separating them. Germline values: CDR1 MNHNY, CDR2 SVGAGI (reference sequence). The CDR3 DNA is TGTGCCAGCAGTTACTCGAGACTGGGGGAGCCCCAGCATTTT. Its translation is CASSYSRLGEPQHF.

The chain has TRBV9 and TRBJ2-7, with 11 bases that match TRBD2. This CDR3 is built from 17 residues. CDR1 and CDR2 (germline): SGDLS, YYNGEE. Trimming cost V 3 bases and J 2 bases; bases outside gene matches: 10. Written as DNA, the CDR3 is TGTGCCAGCAGCGGAATTGAGACTAGCGGGGTTCCCTACGAGCAGTACTTC. This translates into CASSGIETSGVPYEQYF.

This chain links TRBV5-1 with TRBJ2-1; D perhaps matches TRBD2 (7 bases). V was trimmed by 6 bases and J by 0 bases, leaving 16 bases between them. From germline, CDR1 is SGHRS and CDR2 YFSETQ. The CDR3 spans 16 residues. The CDR3 spells CASTAGAVGSYNEQFF. The CDR3 DNA follows: TGCGCCAGCACCGCGGGGGCCGTAGGCTCCTACAATGAGCAGTTCTTC. The whole variable domain, remainder taken from reference TRBV5-1 and TRBJ2-1, is KAGVTQTPRYLIKTRGQQVTLSCSPISGHRSVSWYQQTPGQGLQFLFEYFSETQRNKGNFPGRFSGRQFSNSRSEMNVSTLELGDSALYLCASTAGAVGSYNEQFFGPGTRLTVL.

V is TRBV6-5 and J is TRBJ2-3; D not resolved. V lost 8 bases, J lost 3 bases, and 15 bases lay in between. Per the germline V gene, CDR1 is MNHEY and CDR2 is SVGAGI. The CDR3 extends over 14 amino acids. The CDR3 DNA sequence: TGTGCCAGCCAACTCATGCAAGCAACAGATACGCAGTATTTT. This translates into CASQLMQATDTQYF.

The rearrangement links TRBV6-5 to TRBJ1-5; 8 nucleotides align to TRBD1. After removal of 5 bases from V and 5 bases from J, the junction contained 5 bases not matched to a gene. CDR1 and CDR2 (germline): MNHEY, SVGAGI. The CDR3 has 14 residues. CDR3 protein: CASSGGQGDQPQHF. DNA for the CDR3: TGTGCCAGCAGTGGAGGACAGGGAGATCAGCCCCAGCATTTT.

J is TRBJ2-2 and V is TRBV2; 7 positions match TRBD1. The V and J ends lost 8 bases and 2 bases, in that order; junction bases with no gene match: 5. Germline V CDR1 and CDR2: SNHLY, FYNNEI. The CDR3 extends over 14 amino acids. The CDR3 reads CASVRDSNTGELFF. For the CDR3, the DNA is TGTGCCAGCGTCCGGGACAGTAACACCGGGGAGCTGTTTTTT.

This sequence joins TRBV27 and TRBJ1-1; D remains unclear. This CDR3 comprises 14 residues. V lost 0 bases and J lost 4, with 9 bases in between. Germline V CDR1 and CDR2: MNHEY, SMNVEV (reference sequence). As DNA, the CDR3 is TGTGCCAGCAGTTTATCAAGAGGGCTCACTGAAGCTTTCTTT. It encodes CASSLSRGLTEAFF.

The chain combines TRBV5-5 with TRBJ1-6; TRBD1 matches at 8 bases. Per the germline V gene, CDR1 is SGHKS and CDR2 is YYEKEE (reference sequence). V was pared by 4 bases and J by 5 bases, with 5 bases of the junction left unmatched. CDR3 length equals 15 residues. The CDR3 loop is CASSVGQGNNSPLHF. The CDR3 nucleotides read TGTGCCAGCAGCGTCGGACAGGGCAATAATTCACCCCTCCACTTT. The full variable domain, its missing parts supplied by reference TRBV5-5 and TRBJ1-6, is DAGVTQSPTHLIKTRGQQVTLRCSPISGHKSVSWYQQVLGQGPQFIFQYYEKEERGRGNFPDRFSARQFPNYSSELNVNALLLGDSALYLCASSVGQGNNSPLHFGNGTRLTVT.

The V call is TRBV28, the J call TRBJ1-5; D gene uncertain. The V end lost 3 bases, the J end lost 0 bases, and 9 bases lay between the germline ends. There are 15 residues in the CDR3. CDR1 is MDHEN and CDR2 is SYDVKM in the germline V gene. In nucleotides, the CDR3 is TGTGCCAGCAGTTTCATAGGTAATAGCAATCAGCCCCAGCATTTT. This encodes CASSFIGNSNQPQHF.

The J gene is TRBJ1-5, the V gene TRBV6-1, with D possibly TRBD1 on 5 matching bases. Germline CDR1 is MNHNS and CDR2 is SASEGT. The CDR3 extends over 17 amino acids. V dropped 0 bases and J dropped 3 bases, with 15 bases sitting between them. The CDR3 DNA is TGTGCCAGCAGTGAAGCGCTTGGGGCCAGCTACAATCAGCCCCAGCATTTT. It is translated as CASSEALGASYNQPQHF.

The CDR3 is CASSPYPESYEQYF. CDR3 DNA sequence: TGTGCCAGCTCACCTTATCCGGAATCCTACGAGCAGTACTTC. The chain recombines TRBV18 with TRBJ2-7; D call uncertain. The V gene's germline CDR1 is KGHSH and CDR2 LQKENI. The CDR3 runs 14 residues. Trimming cost V 3 bases and J 1 base, with 10 bases left between them.

The chain links TRBV30 to TRBJ1-1; weak D call: TRBD1 (6 bases). V lost 2 bases and J lost 2, with 15 bases in between. The CDR3 is 15 residues long. CDR1 and CDR2 from the germline V gene are GTSNPN and SVGIG (reference sequence). CDR3 protein: CAWSFHREPNTEAFF. The DNA of the CDR3 is TGTGCCTGGAGTTTCCACAGGGAACCCAACACTGAAGCTTTCTTT.

This chain links TRBV4-1 with TRBJ1-1, with D unresolved. Germline V lookup: CDR1 MGHRA, CDR2 YSYEKL. This CDR3 region has 12 residues. Trimming took off 1 base at V and 8 bases at J, with 8 bases between the two ends. CDR3 in DNA: TGCGCCAGCAGCCAAGGGGAGATCGAAGCTTTCTTT. It is translated as CASSQGEIEAFF.

V usage is TRBV25-1 and J usage is TRBJ1-2; no reliable D call. Trimming took off 1 base at V and 4 bases at J, with 10 bases between the two ends. The germline V gene encodes CDR1 MGHDK and CDR2 SYGVNS. CDR3 size: 14 residues. The CDR3 loop reads CASSEFGFTYGYTF. The CDR3 coding sequence is TGTGCCAGCAGTGAATTTGGGTTTACCTATGGCTACACCTTC.

The chain joins TRBV2 to TRBJ2-1; D gene ambiguous. Between the trimmed V and J ends, which lost 1 base and 0 bases, there was a span of 7 bases. The CDR3 loop spans 15 amino acids. Germline V gene sequence: CDR1 SNHLY, CDR2 FYNNEI. This CDR3 reads CASSEDGYSYNEQFF. The CDR3 DNA sequence: TGTGCCAGCAGTGAAGATGGGTACTCCTACAATGAGCAGTTCTTC.

This chain joins TRBV7-9 and TRBJ2-2; 8 bases match TRBD2. Looked up from germline, CDR1 is SEHNR and CDR2 is FQNEAQ (reference sequence). The V gene end was trimmed by 5 bases and the J gene end by 5 bases; junction bases not matched to a gene: 7. The CDR3 runs to 15 residues. The chain's CDR3 is CASSLPAGDTGELFF. The CDR3 DNA reads as TGTGCCAGCAGCCTCCCAGCGGGAGATACCGGGGAGCTGTTTTTT.

This chain links TRBV19 with TRBJ1-2; the D is unclear. Trimming pared 5 bases from V and 3 bases from J, leaving 10 bases between. This CDR3 contains 13 residues. Germline V gene data show CDR1 as LNHDA and CDR2 as SQIVND (reference sequence). CDR3 in DNA: TGTGCCAGTAGTGAGGACGGACACTATGGCTACACCTTC. Translated, it gives CASSEDGHYGYTF.

The chain carries TRBV27 and TRBJ2-7; 8 bases align to TRBD2. Germline V CDR1 and CDR2: MNHEY, SMNVEV (reference sequence). V lost 6 bases to trimming and J lost 6 bases; unmatched junction nucleotides: 7. The CDR3 length is 13 residues. This chain's CDR3 is CASRWTSYGEQYF. For the CDR3, the DNA is TGTGCCAGCAGGTGGACTAGCTATGGCGAGCAGTACTTC.

The V call is TRBV4-1, the J call TRBJ1-5; 8 nucleotides align to TRBD1. V was pared by 3 bases and J by 0 bases, with 10 bases of the junction left unmatched. This CDR3 contains 18 residues. CDR1 and CDR2 from the germline V gene are MGHRA and YSYEKL. The CDR3 nucleotides read TGCGCCAGCAGCCACTCTCCTACAGGGGGAAATAGCAATCAGCCCCAGCATTTT. Translating gives CASSHSPTGGNSNQPQHF.

This clone was observed once. The sample contains more than one DNA sequence encoding this CDR3. The rearrangement links TRBV9 to TRBJ2-7; tentative D call: TRBD2 (5 bases). CDR3 length equals 14 residues. Germline V gene lookup returns CDR1 SGDLS and CDR2 YYNGEE. Trimming took 3 bases from V and 0 from J, leaving 10 bases between them. CDR3 region: CASSAGGSSYEQYF. The CDR3 region has the DNA TGTGCCAGCAGCGCAGGAGGCTCCTCCTACGAGCAGTACTTC.

The rearrangement uses TRBV27 and TRBJ1-6; TRBD1 aligns across 8 bases. There are 14 residues in the CDR3. The V gene's germline CDR1 is MNHEY and CDR2 SMNVEV (reference sequence). V was pared by 3 bases and J by 9 bases, with 4 bases of the junction left unmatched. In nucleotides, the CDR3 is TGTGCCAGCAGTTTGCAGACAGGGGCTTCACCCCTCCACTTT. This gives the protein CASSLQTGASPLHF.

The V and J genes are TRBV18 and TRBJ2-1, with 7 nucleotides matching TRBD1. V trimming: 3 bases; J trimming: 7 bases; junction bases outside the gene matches: 12. The CDR3 sequence is 16 residues long. Germline lookup yields CDR1 KGHSH and CDR2 LQKENI. The CDR3 bases are TGTGCCAGCTCACCTCAAGACAGGGTGTACGCGAATGAGCAGTTCTTC. Translating it yields CASSPQDRVYANEQFF.

Points on this clone: This sample also contains other DNA sequences that code for the same CDR3. This rearrangement joins TRBV19 to TRBJ2-7, with D maybe TRBD2 (6 bases). CDR3 length: 13 amino acids. V was pared by 6 bases and J by 4 bases, with 13 bases between. The germline gives CDR1 LNHDA, CDR2 SQIVND (reference sequence). The CDR3 DNA follows: TGTGCCAGTAGCCCCGGGAGCCTGTACGAGCAGTACTTC. Its protein is CASSPGSLYEQYF.

V usage is TRBV7-8 and J usage is TRBJ2-7; D is unresolved. In germline, CDR1 is SGHVS, CDR2 FQNEAQ. Trimming removed 5 bases from V and 0 bases from J, with 8 bases in between. CDR3 length equals 13 residues. This chain's CDR3 is CASSGPSSYEQYF. DNA of the CDR3: TGTGCCAGCAGCGGTCCTAGCTCCTACGAGCAGTACTTC.

CDR3 nucleotide sequence: TGTGCCAGCAGTTGGTATAGCGGGAGTATTTACAATGAGCAGTTCTTC. Its protein is CASSWYSGSIYNEQFF. This rearrangement joins TRBV27 to TRBJ2-1; 9 bases line up with TRBD2. Germline trimming cut 4 bases from V and 4 bases from J; bases unmatched to any gene: 8. This CDR3 has 16 amino acids. CDR1 and CDR2 (germline): MNHEY, SMNVEV (reference sequence).

This clone appeared a few times. The chain joins TRBV6-5 to TRBJ1-5; unclear D gene. V lost 8 bases and J 5 bases, leaving 13 bases between the germline ends. The CDR3 covers 13 residues. Germline assignment: CDR1 MNHEY and CDR2 SVGAGI. CDR3 nucleotides: TGTGCCAGCGGGTCAGTCACCCATCAGCCCCAGCATTTT. This encodes CASGSVTHQPQHF.